Shown below are 5 T cell receptor beta chains from a single sample sequenced in a study of CD8+ T cells in alopecia areata. Once RNA had been extracted, it was reverse transcribed into cDNA to act as the sequencing template. Repertoires were generated with immunoSEQ multiplex PCR, while TCRdb's copy carries only in-frame clones and drops some. The sample holds roughly 140,000 clones, roughly four fifths seen once. The treatment is: oral pan-JAK inhibitor, 5-10 mg twice daily. The source material was CD8+ T cells sorted from blood, sampled at week 4, from a patient treated with tofacitinib. The receptors come from a human donor with alopecia areata.

J is TRBJ2-1 and V is TRBV9; TRBD2 agrees at 9 bases. The CDR3 sequence is 18 residues long. Trimming took 0 bases from V and 5 from J; bases not matched to a gene: 12. From germline, CDR1 is SGDLS and CDR2 YYNGEE. CDR3 coding DNA: TGTGCCAGCAGCGTAGTGGGGCTAGCGGGGAGCCCCAACAATGAGCAGTTCTTC. Residues: CASSVVGLAGSPNNEQFF.

The J gene is TRBJ1-5, the V gene TRBV7-2, with D perhaps TRBD1 (6 bases). CDR3 length equals 15 residues. Looked up from germline, CDR1 is SGHTA and CDR2 is FQGNSA. Trimming took off 5 bases at V and 7 bases at J, with 18 bases between the two ends. CDR3 loop: CASSQGPGVGQPQHF. CDR3 coding DNA: TGTGCCAGCAGCCAGGGACCAGGGGTCGGGCAGCCCCAGCATTTT. Drawing the rest from reference TRBV7-2 and TRBJ1-5, the complete variable domain is GAGVSQSPSNKVTEKGKDVELRCDPISGHTALYWYRQSLGQGLEFLIYFQGNSAPDKSGLPSDRFSAERTGGSVSTLTIQRTQQEDSAVYLCASSQGPGVGQPQHFGDGTRLSIL.

J is TRBJ2-5 and V is TRBV7-8; possibly TRBD2 for D (5 bases). V was trimmed by 5 bases and J by 3 bases, leaving 13 bases between them. Looked up from germline, CDR1 is SGHVS and CDR2 is FQNEAQ. The CDR3 is 14 residues long. The CDR3 coding sequence is TGTGCCAGCAGCGAACCGGGATACAAAGAGACCCAGTACTTC. This translates into CASSEPGYKETQYF.

The chain is built from TRBV14 and TRBJ2-5; 12 nucleotides align to TRBD2. Germline V lookup: CDR1 SGHDN, CDR2 FVKESK. This CDR3 has 17 residues. The J segment lost 2 bases and the V segment lost 0 bases, leaving 4 bases of the junction unmatched. CDR3 sequence reads: CASSQDFTSGGQETQYF. CDR3 nucleotides: TGTGCCAGCAGCCAAGATTTCACTAGCGGGGGGCAAGAGACCCAGTACTTC.

J is TRBJ2-3 and V is TRBV2; D unresolved. Germline-derived CDR1 and CDR2 are SNHLY and FYNNEI. The CDR3 contains 13 residues. V was shortened by 8 bases and J by 2 bases, with 11 bases between the two germline ends. DNA of the CDR3: TGTGCCAGCGGTGGGGATAACACAGATACGCAGTATTTT. This sequence encodes CASGGDNTDTQYF.